The 8 T cell receptor beta chains reported below all come from one sample, sequenced in a study of PD-1 blockade in classical Hodgkin lymphoma. Repertoires were generated with immunoSEQ multiplex PCR, while TCRdb's copy carries only in-frame clones and drops some. The table shows 25,000 to 35,000 clones, with 65% to 85% occurring only once. Time point: cycle 4 day 1 (C4D1), after less than seven weeks of nivolumab. Each of the patients experienced relapse following autologous stem cell transplantation, and their brentuximab vedotin exposure differed. The CD4+ T cells used were purified from thawed PBMCs through magnetic negative selection. Sequencing used CD4+ T cells from blood, obtained before the fourth cycle of nivolumab. The receptor set was obtained from a human donor with classical Hodgkin lymphoma.

This clone was recorded once. The chain carries TRBV6-5 and TRBJ2-1, with a tentative D call TRBD2 (7 bases). The CDR3 is made up of 14 amino acids. Germline V CDR1 and CDR2: MNHEY, SVGAGI. The V gene lost 10 bases and the J gene lost 10 bases, with 23 bases spanning the gap. CDR3 nucleotide sequence: TGTGCCACCGACTCGGGGGGCCCCTCCCGGGAGCAGTTCTTC. Translated, it gives CATDSGGPSREQFF.

This clone was detected only a few times. This rearrangement joins TRBV20-1 to TRBJ2-5, with D uncertain. Trimming shortened V by 1 base and J by 4 bases, and 4 bases separated the two germline ends. The CDR3 has 11 amino acids. Germline loops: CDR1 DFQATT, CDR2 SNEGSKA (reference sequence). Here the CDR3 DNA reads TGCAGTGCTAGAGGAAGAGAGACCCAGTACTTC. It yields the protein CSARGRETQYF.

This sequence joins TRBV10-3 and TRBJ2-1; D might be TRBD1 (5 bases). V lost 3 bases and J lost 5, with 5 bases in between. CDR1 is ENHRY and CDR2 is SYGVKD in the germline V gene. This CDR3 region has 12 residues. The CDR3 here is CAISDRDNEQFF. CDR3 nucleotide sequence: TGTGCCATCAGTGACAGGGACAATGAGCAGTTCTTC.

This chain uses TRBV5-1 with TRBJ2-3, with 7 positions matching TRBD1. The CDR3 totals 14 residues. Per germline, CDR1 SGHRS and CDR2 YFSETQ. The J segment lost 1 base and the V segment lost 4 bases, leaving 3 bases of the junction unmatched. CDR3 residues: CASSQGQRTDTQYF. For the CDR3, the DNA is TGCGCCAGCAGCCAGGGACAGCGCACAGATACGCAGTATTTT.

This clone was picked up a small number of times. The gene calls are TRBV23-1 and TRBJ1-3; D remains ambiguous. TRBV23-1 is recorded as an ORF, its role being uncertain. Trimming took 8 bases from V and 4 from J, leaving 9 bases between them. This CDR3 comprises 12 residues. The CDR3 loop is CASPQGGNTIYF. The CDR3 bases are TGCGCCAGCCCCCAAGGGGGAAACACCATATATTTT.

The rearrangement joins TRBV7-9 to TRBJ1-1, with a tentative D call TRBD1 (6 bases). CDR1 and CDR2 from the germline V gene are SEHNR and FQNEAQ (reference sequence). The CDR3 totals 14 residues. Between the trimmed V and J ends, which lost 5 bases and 1 base, there was a span of 11 bases. CDR3 bases: TGTGCCAGCAGCCCCAGGGGAGGGAACACTGAAGCTTTCTTT. Translated: CASSPRGGNTEAFF.

The chain couples TRBV6-5 to TRBJ1-1, with no clear D. CDR3 size: 15 residues. Trimming stripped 2 bases from V and 4 bases from J, with 14 bases between. The germline CDR1 and CDR2 sequences are MNHEY and SVGAGI. This CDR3 is CASSYTGLYGTEAFF. The CDR3 DNA sequence: TGTGCCAGCAGTTACACCGGACTGTACGGCACTGAAGCTTTCTTT.

The chain joins TRBV7-9 to TRBJ2-3; D unclear. The CDR3 length is 13 residues. The ends were cut back, 1 base at V and 3 bases at J, with 5 bases in the middle. Germline V gives CDR1 SEHNR, CDR2 FQNEAQ (reference sequence). This CDR3 is CASSLVGTDTQYF. CDR3 DNA: TGTGCCAGCAGCTTAGTTGGGACAGATACGCAGTATTTT.